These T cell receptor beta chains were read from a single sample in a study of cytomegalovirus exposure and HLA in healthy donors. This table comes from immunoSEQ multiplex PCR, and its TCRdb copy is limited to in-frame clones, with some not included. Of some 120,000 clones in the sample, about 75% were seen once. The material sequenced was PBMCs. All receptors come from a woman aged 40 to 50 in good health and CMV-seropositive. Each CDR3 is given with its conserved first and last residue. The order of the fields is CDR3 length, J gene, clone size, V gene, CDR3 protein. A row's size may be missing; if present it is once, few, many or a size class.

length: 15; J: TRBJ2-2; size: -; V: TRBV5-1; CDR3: CASSSDRATTGELFF
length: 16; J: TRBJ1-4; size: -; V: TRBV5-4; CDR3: CASSSGRGATNEKLFF
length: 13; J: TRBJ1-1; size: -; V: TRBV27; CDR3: CASSSRRGTEAFF
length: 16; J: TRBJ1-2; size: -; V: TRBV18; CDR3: CASSPQGAGGIDGYTF
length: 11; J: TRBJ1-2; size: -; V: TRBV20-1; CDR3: CSVDRAGGYTF
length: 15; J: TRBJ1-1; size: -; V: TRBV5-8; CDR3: CASSWMTGAFTEAFF
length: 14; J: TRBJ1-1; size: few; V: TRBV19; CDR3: CASSIVQGNTEAFF
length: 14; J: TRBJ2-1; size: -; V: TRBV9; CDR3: CASSKAQGNNEQFF
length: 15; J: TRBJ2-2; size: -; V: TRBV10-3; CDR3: CAISVDTLNTGELFF
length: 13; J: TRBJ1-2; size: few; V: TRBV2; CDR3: CASRGQVIGGYTF
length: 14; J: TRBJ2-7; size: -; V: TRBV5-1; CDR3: CASSLETGSYEQYF
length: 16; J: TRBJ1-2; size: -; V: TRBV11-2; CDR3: CASSMGQGLANYGYTF
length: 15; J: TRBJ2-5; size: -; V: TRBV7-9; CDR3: CASRLSSGGSETQYF
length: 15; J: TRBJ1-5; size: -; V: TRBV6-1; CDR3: CASMRPEGKNQPQHF
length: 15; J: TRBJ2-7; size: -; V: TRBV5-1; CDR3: CASSAGLAATYEQYF
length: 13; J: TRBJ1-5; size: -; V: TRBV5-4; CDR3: CASSSDNNQPQHF
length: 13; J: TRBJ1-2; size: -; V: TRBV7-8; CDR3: CASSLDILYGYTF
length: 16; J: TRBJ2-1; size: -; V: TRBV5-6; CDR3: CASSLDRGGVYNEQFF
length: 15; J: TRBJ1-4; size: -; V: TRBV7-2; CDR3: CASSSRQGKTEKLFF
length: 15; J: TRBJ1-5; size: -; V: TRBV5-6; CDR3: CASSQRALSNQPQHF
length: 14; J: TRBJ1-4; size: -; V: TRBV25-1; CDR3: CASSRQGTNEKLFF
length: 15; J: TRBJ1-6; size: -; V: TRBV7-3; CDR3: CASSLNSLPNSPLHF
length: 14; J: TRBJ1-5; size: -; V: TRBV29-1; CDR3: CSVADRDANQPQHF
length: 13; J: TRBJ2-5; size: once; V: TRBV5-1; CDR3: CASSWGEMETQYF
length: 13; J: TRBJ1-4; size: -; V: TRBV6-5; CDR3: CASSFAGGWKLFF
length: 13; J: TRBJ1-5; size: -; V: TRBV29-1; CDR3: CSVGTSFGQPQHF
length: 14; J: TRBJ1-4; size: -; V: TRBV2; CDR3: CASSSGRGTEKLFF